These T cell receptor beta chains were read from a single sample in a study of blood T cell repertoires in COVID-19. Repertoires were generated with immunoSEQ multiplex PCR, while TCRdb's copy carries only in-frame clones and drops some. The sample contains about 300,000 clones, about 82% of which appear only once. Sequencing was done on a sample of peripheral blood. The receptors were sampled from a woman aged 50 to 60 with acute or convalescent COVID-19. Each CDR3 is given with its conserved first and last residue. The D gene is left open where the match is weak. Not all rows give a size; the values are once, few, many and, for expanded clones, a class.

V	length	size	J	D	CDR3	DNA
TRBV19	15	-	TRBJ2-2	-	CATKAGSRTAGELFF	TGTGCCACTAAGGCGGGAAGCCGAACCGCCGGGGAGCTGTTTTTT
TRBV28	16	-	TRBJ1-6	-	CASSLIDRAALSPLHF	TGTGCCAGCAGTTTGATAGACAGAGCCGCTCTTTCACCCCTCCACTTT
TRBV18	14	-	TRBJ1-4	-	CASSLQVTNEKLFF	TGTGCCAGCTCACTACAGGTTACTAATGAAAAACTGTTTTTT
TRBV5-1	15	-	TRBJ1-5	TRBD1	CASSPRTGAGQPQHF	TGCGCCAGCAGCCCCAGGACAGGGGCAGGTCAGCCCCAGCATTTT
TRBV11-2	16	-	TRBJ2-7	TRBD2	CASSLASGGGSYEQYF	TGTGCCAGCAGCTTGGCTTCTGGCGGGGGCTCCTACGAGCAGTACTTC
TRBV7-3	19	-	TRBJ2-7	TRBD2	CASSSGASGRNLISREQYF	TGTGCCAGCAGCTCCGGGGCTAGCGGGAGAAATTTAATTAGTCGGGAGCAGTACTTC
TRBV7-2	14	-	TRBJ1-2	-	CASSLERRDYGYTF	TGTGCCAGCAGCTTAGAGCGCAGGGACTATGGCTACACCTTC
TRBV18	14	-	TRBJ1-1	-	CASSPPNGREGAFF	TGTGCCAGCTCACCTCCAAACGGGAGGGAAGGAGCTTTCTTT
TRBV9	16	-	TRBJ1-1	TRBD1	CASSVAGQGANTEAFF	TGTGCCAGCAGCGTAGCTGGACAGGGGGCGAACACTGAAGCTTTCTTT
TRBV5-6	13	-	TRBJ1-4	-	CASSEQLNEKLFF	TGTGCCAGCAGCGAACAGCTTAATGAAAAACTGTTTTTT
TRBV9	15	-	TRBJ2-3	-	CATTRDGTSTDTQYF	TGTGCCACAACACGGGACGGGACTAGCACAGATACGCAGTATTTT
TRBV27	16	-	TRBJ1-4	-	CASSLVRGGTNEKLFF	TGTGCCAGCAGTTTAGTTAGGGGAGGGACTAATGAAAAACTGTTTTTT
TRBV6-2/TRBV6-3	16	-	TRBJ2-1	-	CASSTPAGDTYNEQFF	TGTGCCAGCAGTACTCCTGCGGGCGACACCTACAATGAGCAGTTCTTC
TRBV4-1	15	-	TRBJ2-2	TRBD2	CARSRGGGNTGELFF	TGCGCCCGCAGCCGGGGGGGAGGGAACACCGGGGAGCTGTTTTTT
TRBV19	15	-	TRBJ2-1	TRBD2	CASSIPGRPTNEQFF	TGTGCCAGTAGTATACCCGGGAGGCCGACTAATGAGCAGTTCTTC
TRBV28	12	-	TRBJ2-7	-	CASSPVPYEQYF	TGTGCCAGCAGTCCCGTTCCCTACGAGCAGTACTTC
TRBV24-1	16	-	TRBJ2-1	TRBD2	CATSDPTSGSVDEQFF	TGTGCCACCAGTGACCCGACTAGCGGGAGTGTCGATGAGCAGTTCTTC
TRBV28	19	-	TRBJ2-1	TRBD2	CASSKPGLAGGSSYNEQFF	TGTGCCAGCAGTAAACCGGGACTAGCGGGAGGGAGCTCCTACAATGAGCAGTTCTTC
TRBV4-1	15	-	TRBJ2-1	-	CASSQRDSGYNEQFF	TGCGCCAGCAGCCAACGGGACTCGGGGTACAATGAGCAGTTCTTC
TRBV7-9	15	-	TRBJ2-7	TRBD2	CASSMTSGSIYEQYF	TGTGCCAGCAGCATGACTAGCGGATCGATCTACGAGCAGTACTTC
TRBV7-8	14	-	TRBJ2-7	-	CASKLMSREVEQYF	TGTGCCAGCAAATTAATGTCCAGGGAGGTAGAGCAGTACTTC
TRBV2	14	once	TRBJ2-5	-	CASSDGGGSKTQYF	TGTGCCAGCAGTGATGGAGGGGGCAGCAAGACCCAGTACTTC
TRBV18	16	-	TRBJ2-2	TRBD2	CASSSAGVGNTGELFF	TGTGCCAGCTCATCTGCGGGAGTGGGAAACACCGGGGAGCTGTTTTTT
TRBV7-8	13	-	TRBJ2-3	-	CASRLRGTDTQYF	TGTGCCAGCAGGCTCAGGGGCACAGATACGCAGTATTTT